Presented here are 6 T cell receptor beta chains from one specimen sequenced in a study of T-cell reconstitution after alpha-beta-depleted transplantation in children. A TCRbeta library incorporating unique molecular identifiers was prepared. Each CDR3 protein gets one entry after TCRdb re-called the PCR reads with MiXCR. The sample lists 400,000 to 500,000 distinct CDR3 sequences; 9.5% to 13% were seen once. Source: PBMCs from the stem cell graft donor, taken from the stem cell graft. The receptors here all came from a human donor who donated a stem cell graft to a child with acute myeloid leukemia.

This clonotype was observed a few times. This chain joins TRBV7-6 and TRBJ2-3; TRBD1 agrees at 9 bases. CDR3 size: 16 residues. Trimming took 4 bases from V and 2 from J; bases not matched to a gene: 7. Germline V gives CDR1 SGHVS, CDR2 FNYEAQ. CDR3 sequence: CASSSPGQGPTDTQYF. The CDR3 DNA reads as TGTGCCAGCAGCTCTCCGGGACAGGGACCCACAGATACGCAGTATTTT.

V gene TRBV5-1 combines with J gene TRBJ2-3; D remains unclear. Trimming pared 0 bases from V and 5 bases from J, leaving 10 bases between. This CDR3 comprises 14 residues. From germline, CDR1 is SGHRS and CDR2 YFSETQ. CDR3: CASSLDVPGDTQYF. CDR3 nucleotide sequence: TGCGCCAGCAGCTTGGATGTGCCTGGAGATACGCAGTATTTT. The full variable domain, with the rest looked up from reference TRBV5-1 and TRBJ2-3, is KAGVTQTPRYLIKTRGQQVTLSCSPISGHRSVSWYQQTPGQGLQFLFEYFSETQRNKGNFPGRFSGRQFSNSRSEMNVSTLELGDSALYLCASSLDVPGDTQYFGPGTRLTVL.

The sample holds a few counts of this clonotype. The J gene is TRBJ1-2, the V gene TRBV7-9, with 11 bases identical to TRBD1. This CDR3 has 14 residues. The germline V gene has CDR1 SEHNR and CDR2 FQNEAQ (reference sequence). After removal of 5 bases from V and 8 bases from J, the junction contained 7 bases not matched to a gene. The chain's CDR3 is CASSPSGTGGGYTF. In nucleotides, the CDR3 is TGTGCCAGCAGCCCCTCCGGGACAGGGGGGGGCTACACCTTC.

This clonotype was recorded at least ten times. This chain links TRBV25-1 with TRBJ2-1, with TRBD2 identical over 9 bases. The CDR3 is made up of 12 amino acids. Germline V CDR1 and CDR2: MGHDK, SYGVNS. CDR3 loop: CASGGSDNEQFF. The CDR3 bases are TGTGCAAGCGGGGGGAGCGACAATGAGCAGTTCTTC.

This clonotype was counted ten times or more. V is TRBV10-3 and J is TRBJ2-2; unclear D gene. CDR1 and CDR2 (germline): ENHRY, SYGVKD. This CDR3 has 15 residues. Trimming took 0 bases from V and 5 from J, leaving 10 bases between them. CDR3: CAISESGSWTGELFF. CDR3 sequence (DNA): TGTGCCATCAGTGAGTCAGGAAGTTGGACCGGGGAGCTGTTTTTT.

This chain links TRBV5-1 with TRBJ2-5, with a tentative D call TRBD2 (5 bases). The CDR3 loop spans 15 amino acids. Germline V CDR1 and CDR2: SGHRS, YFSETQ. V lost 0 bases and J lost 8, with 17 bases in between. CDR3 sequence (DNA): TGCGCCAGCAGCTTGGGTGCTGGAGGCCTTGGAACCCAGTACTTC. It translates to CASSLGAGGLGTQYF.